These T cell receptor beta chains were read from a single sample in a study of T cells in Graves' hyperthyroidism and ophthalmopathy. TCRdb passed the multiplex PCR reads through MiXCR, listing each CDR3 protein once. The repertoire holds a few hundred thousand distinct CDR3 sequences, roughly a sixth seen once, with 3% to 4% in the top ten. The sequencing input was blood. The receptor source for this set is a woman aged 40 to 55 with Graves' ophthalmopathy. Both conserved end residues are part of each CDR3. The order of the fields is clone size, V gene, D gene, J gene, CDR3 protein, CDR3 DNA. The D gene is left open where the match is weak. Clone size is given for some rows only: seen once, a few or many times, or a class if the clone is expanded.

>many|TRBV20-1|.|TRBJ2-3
CSAPLIRGGTDTQYF
TGCAGTGCACCCCTAATAAGGGGCGGCACAGATACGCAGTATTTT
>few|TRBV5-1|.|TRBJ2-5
CASSPSPTAPKTQYF
TGCGCCAGCAGCCCCTCCCCGACTGCTCCGAAGACCCAGTACTTC
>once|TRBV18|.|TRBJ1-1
CASSPLGGETEAFF
TGTGCCAGCTCACCACTGGGCGGGGAGACTGAAGCTTTCTTT
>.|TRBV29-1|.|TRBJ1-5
CSVEGGEGQPQHF
TGCAGCGTTGAGGGGGGGGAGGGTCAGCCCCAGCATTTT
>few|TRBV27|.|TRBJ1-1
CFPLRGDYTEAFF
TGTTTCCCCCTCCGGGGCGATTACACTGAAGCTTTCTTT
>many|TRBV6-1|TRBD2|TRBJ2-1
CASSKLLGLAGNTNEQFF
TGTGCCAGCAGTAAACTCTTGGGACTAGCGGGGAATACGAATGAGCAGTTCTTC
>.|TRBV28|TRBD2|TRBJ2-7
CASTPFAALPGLAGGLSYEQYF
TGTGCCAGCACCCCCTTTGCCGCTCTACCGGGACTAGCGGGAGGGCTCTCCTACGAGCAGTACTTC
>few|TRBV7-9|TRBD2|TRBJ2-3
CASSFRTYRGRIAGGPDTQYF
TGTGCCAGCAGCTTCCGAACCTACAGGGGGAGAATAGCGGGAGGGCCAGATACGCAGTATTTT
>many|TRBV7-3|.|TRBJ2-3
CASSFGGADTQYF
TGTGCCAGCAGCTTTGGGGGAGCAGATACGCAGTATTTT
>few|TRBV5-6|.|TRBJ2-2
CASSLAGQPRTGELFF
TGTGCCAGCAGCTTGGCCGGACAACCCCGCACCGGGGAGCTGTTTTTT
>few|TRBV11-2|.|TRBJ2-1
CASSFGGGDNGQFF
TGTGCCAGCAGCTTTGGGGGGGGGGACAATGGGCAGTTCTTC
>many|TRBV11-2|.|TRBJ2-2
CASSQGVSTGELFF
TGTGCCAGCAGTCAGGGCGTAAGCACCGGGGAGCTGTTTTTT
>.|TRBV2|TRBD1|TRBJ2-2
CASRVQGPLNTGELFF
TGTGCCAGCAGAGTACAGGGGCCGCTGAACACCGGGGAGCTGTTTTTT
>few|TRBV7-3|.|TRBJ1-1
CASSLIGGQLNTEAFF
TGTGCCAGCAGCTTAATTGGGGGACAACTGAACACTGAAGCTTTCTTT
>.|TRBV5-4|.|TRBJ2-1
CASSSRDGSYNEQFF
TGTGCCAGCAGCTCCCGGGACGGTTCCTACAATGAGCAGTTCTTC
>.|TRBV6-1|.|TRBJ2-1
CASSHPQVDEQFF
TGTGCCAGCAGTCACCCCCAGGTTGATGAGCAGTTCTTC
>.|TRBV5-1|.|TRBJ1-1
CASSWGGSGDNTEAFF
TGCGCCAGCAGCTGGGGTGGTTCCGGAGATAACACTGAAGCTTTCTTT
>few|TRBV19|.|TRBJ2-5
CASSIQQPGETQYF
TGTGCCAGTAGTATACAGCAGCCGGGAGAGACCCAGTACTTC
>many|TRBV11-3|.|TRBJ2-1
CASSLEGTQDYNEQFF
TGTGCCAGCAGCTTAGAAGGAACCCAGGATTACAATGAGCAGTTCTTC
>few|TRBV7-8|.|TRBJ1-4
CASTRVGTYNEKLFF
TGTGCCAGCACCCGGGTCGGGACATATAATGAAAAACTGTTTTTT
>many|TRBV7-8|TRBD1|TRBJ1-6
CASSRTIFGTGVLLRDSPLHF
TGTGCCAGCAGCCGGACTATTTTCGGGACAGGGGTTCTCTTGAGGGATTCACCCCTCCACTTT
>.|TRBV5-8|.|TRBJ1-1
CASNAGIGTEAFF
TGTGCCAGCAACGCGGGGATTGGCACTGAAGCTTTCTTT
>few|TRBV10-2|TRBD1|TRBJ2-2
CASSQPRQGALNTGELFF
TGCGCCAGCAGTCAACCTCGACAGGGGGCTCTGAACACCGGGGAGCTGTTTTTT
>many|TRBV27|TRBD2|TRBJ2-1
CASRPPGLAWIGAYNEQFF
TGTGCCAGCAGACCACCGGGACTAGCATGGATCGGCGCTTACAATGAGCAGTTCTTC
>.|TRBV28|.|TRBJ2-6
CASSLPQGGVANVLTF
TGTGCCAGCAGTCTCCCACAGGGCGGTGTTGCCAACGTCCTGACTTTC
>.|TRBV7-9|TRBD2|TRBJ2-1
CASSLLGLAGEDEQFF
TGTGCCAGCAGCTTACTAGGACTAGCGGGAGAGGATGAGCAGTTCTTC
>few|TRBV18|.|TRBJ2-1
CASSPRTTRATGEQFF
TGTGCCAGCTCACCACGGACTACCCGAGCCACTGGTGAGCAGTTCTTC
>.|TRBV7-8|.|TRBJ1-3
CASSYPLGVSGNTIYF
TGTGCCAGCAGCTACCCCTTGGGGGTATCTGGAAACACCATATATTTT
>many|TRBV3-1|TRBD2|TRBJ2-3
CASSQMPGTGGGTDTQYF
TGTGCCAGCAGCCAAATGCCGGGTACGGGAGGCGGCACAGATACGCAGTATTTT
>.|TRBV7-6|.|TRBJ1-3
CASSRRTAANSGNTIYF
TGTGCCAGCAGCCGCCGCACGGCGGCAAACTCTGGAAACACCATATATTTT
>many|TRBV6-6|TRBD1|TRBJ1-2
CASSYPGQGFYGYTF
TGTGCCAGCAGTTACCCGGGACAGGGGTTCTATGGCTACACCTTC
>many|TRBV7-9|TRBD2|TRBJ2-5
CASSLASLAGETQYF
TGTGCCAGCAGCTTAGCGTCTCTAGCGGGGGAGACCCAGTACTTC
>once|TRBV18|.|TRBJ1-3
CASSPFGQSGSGNTIYF
TGTGCCAGCTCACCTTTCGGGCAGTCCGGCTCTGGAAACACCATATATTTT
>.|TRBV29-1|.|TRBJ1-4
CSALGGATNEKLFF
TGCAGCGCCCTAGGGGGGGCAACTAATGAAAAACTGTTTTTT
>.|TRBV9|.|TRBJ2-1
CASSVAGGINEQFF
TGTGCCAGCAGCGTAGCTGGGGGGATCAATGAGCAGTTCTTC
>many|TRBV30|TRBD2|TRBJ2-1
CAWSVGLARGDEQFF
TGTGCCTGGAGCGTGGGACTAGCTAGAGGCGATGAGCAGTTCTTC
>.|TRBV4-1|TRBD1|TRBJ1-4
CASSQEKGQVNEKLFF
TGCGCCAGCAGCCAAGAGAAGGGACAGGTGAATGAAAAACTGTTTTTT
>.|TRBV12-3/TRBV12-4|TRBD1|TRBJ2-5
CASRGQGVGETQYF
TGTGCCAGCAGGGGACAGGGGGTTGGAGAGACCCAGTACTTC
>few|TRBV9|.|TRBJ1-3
CASSGYTPGSGNTIYF
TGTGCCAGCAGCGGCTATACTCCTGGCTCTGGAAACACCATATATTTT
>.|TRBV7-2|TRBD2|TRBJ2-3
CASTPGGLAGGTDTQYF
TGTGCCAGCACCCCGGGGGGACTAGCGGGGGGAACAGATACGCAGTATTTT
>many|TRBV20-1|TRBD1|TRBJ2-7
CSARGTGGFFYEQYF
TGCAGTGCTAGAGGCACAGGGGGGTTTTTTTACGAGCAGTACTTC
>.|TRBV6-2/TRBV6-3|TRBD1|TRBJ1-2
CASHGTGDYGYTF
TGTGCCAGCCACGGGACAGGGGACTATGGCTACACCTTC
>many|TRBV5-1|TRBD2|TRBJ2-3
CASSSRLAGTTDTQYF
TGCGCCAGCAGCTCACGACTAGCGGGGACCACAGATACGCAGTATTTT
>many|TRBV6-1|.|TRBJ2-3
CASCAARGWDTQYF
TGTGCCAGCTGTGCGGCCCGGGGGTGGGATACGCAGTATTTT
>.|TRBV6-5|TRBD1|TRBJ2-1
CASSYSKTGGLEQFF
TGTGCCAGCAGTTACTCGAAGACAGGGGGCCTTGAGCAGTTCTTC
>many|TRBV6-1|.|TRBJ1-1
CASISITPSAEAFF
TGTGCCAGCATTTCCATCACGCCCAGCGCTGAAGCTTTCTTT
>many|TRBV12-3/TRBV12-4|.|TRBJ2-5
CASSTGGGARETQYF
TGTGCCAGTAGTACTGGAGGGGGGGCCCGGGAGACCCAGTACTTC
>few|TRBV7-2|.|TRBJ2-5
CASSTNFPFTPALKTQYF
TGTGCCAGCAGCACCAACTTTCCATTTACACCGGCGTTGAAGACCCAGTACTTC
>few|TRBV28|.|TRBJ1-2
CAAWENSNYGYTF
TGTGCTGCTTGGGAGAATTCTAACTATGGCTACACCTTC
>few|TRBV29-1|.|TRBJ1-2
CSVEDIGYTF
TGCAGCGTTGAAGATATTGGCTACACCTTC
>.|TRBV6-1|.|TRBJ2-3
CASSEAFTGPGGLDTQYF
TGTGCCAGCAGTGAAGCGTTTACAGGTCCCGGGGGTTTAGATACGCAGTATTTT
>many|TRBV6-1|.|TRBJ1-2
CASSGDPIYGYTF
TGTGCCAGCAGTGGCGACCCTATCTATGGCTACACCTTC
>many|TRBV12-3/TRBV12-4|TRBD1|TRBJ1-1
CASRQGVGTEAFF
TGTGCCAGCAGGCAGGGGGTTGGGACTGAAGCTTTCTTT